A selection of T cell receptor beta chains follows, all from one sample in a study of shared clonotypes between healthy human individuals. Profiled with immunoSEQ multiplex PCR; TCRdb holds only in-frame clones, not every one. The sample contains about 2.2 million clones, 90% to 95% of which appear only once. Material: naive CD8+ T cells from PBMCs. These receptors were obtained from a man younger than 35 in good health. Some clones in this sample may be carry-over from other donors' samples. Each CDR3 is given with its conserved first and last residue. D genes are given only for firm matches. A row's size may be missing; if present it is once, few, many or a size class.

CASSEVVSAYGYTF,TGTGCCAGCAGTGAAGTCGTCAGCGCTTATGGCTACACCTTC,TRBJ1-2,-,14,-,TRBV2
CASSYSGESTDTQYF,TGTGCCAGCAGTTACAGCGGGGAGAGCACAGATACGCAGTATTTT,TRBJ2-3,-,15,TRBD2,TRBV6-5
CASSFVRSGELFF,TGTGCCAGCAGCTTTGTAAGATCCGGGGAGCTGTTTTTT,TRBJ2-2,-,13,-,TRBV7-9
CASSLEYGRQETQYF,TGTGCCAGCAGCTTAGAGTACGGCCGCCAAGAGACCCAGTACTTC,TRBJ2-5,-,15,-,TRBV7-6
CASSHLRGHSGNTEAFF,TGTGCCAGCAGCCACCTCAGGGGACACTCAGGGAACACTGAAGCTTTCTTT,TRBJ1-1,-,17,-,TRBV4-2
CASSQVPNTGELFF,TGCGCCAGCAGCCAAGTCCCGAACACCGGGGAGCTGTTTTTT,TRBJ2-2,few,14,-,TRBV4-1
CASSLGADTQYF,TGTGCCAGCAGCTTAGGTGCAGATACGCAGTATTTT,TRBJ2-3,-,12,-,TRBV11-2
CASSLAEGEKLFF,TGTGCCAGCAGTTTAGCGGAGGGAGAAAAACTGTTTTTT,TRBJ1-4,-,13,-,TRBV28
CASSRARGWTEAFF,TGTGCCAGCAGCCGCGCGAGGGGGTGGACTGAAGCTTTCTTT,TRBJ1-1,-,14,-,TRBV14
CASSIGGGITEAFF,TGTGCCAGTAGTATCGGTGGGGGAATTACTGAAGCTTTCTTT,TRBJ1-1,-,14,-,TRBV19
CASSPGGGRGGSYEQYF,TGTGCCAGCTCACCAGGAGGCGGGAGGGGTGGATCCTACGAGCAGTACTTC,TRBJ2-7,-,17,TRBD2,TRBV18
CASSYSVADGYTF,TGTGCCAGCAGTTACTCGGTTGCGGATGGCTACACCTTC,TRBJ1-2,few,13,-,TRBV6-5
CASSLHTGAGAYEQYF,TGTGCCAGCAGTTTGCATACAGGGGCTGGGGCCTACGAGCAGTACTTC,TRBJ2-7,-,16,TRBD1,TRBV27
CASSWGRLSNQPQHF,TGTGCCAGCAGTTGGGGAAGGCTTAGCAATCAGCCCCAGCATTTT,TRBJ1-5,-,15,-,TRBV27
CASRSTGALNTEAFF,TGTGCCAGCAGATCGACAGGGGCTTTGAACACTGAAGCTTTCTTT,TRBJ1-1,-,15,TRBD1,TRBV27
CASSLYHPNTEAFF,TGTGCCAGCAGTTTATACCACCCGAACACTGAAGCTTTCTTT,TRBJ1-1,-,14,-,TRBV27
CASSSLPYSGLLNQPQHF,TGTGCCAGCAGTTCCCTTCCCTACTCAGGTCTTCTTAATCAGCCCCAGCATTTT,TRBJ1-5,-,18,-,TRBV27
CASSFGLAGGPGSPQYF,TGTGCCAGCAGCTTTGGACTAGCGGGAGGGCCAGGGTCTCCGCAGTATTTT,TRBJ2-3,-,17,TRBD2,TRBV7-9
CASSLGTSGNEQFF,TGTGCCAGCAGCTTAGGGACTAGCGGGAATGAGCAGTTCTTC,TRBJ2-1,-,14,TRBD2,TRBV7-7
CASSNGAKNIQYF,TGTGCCAGTAGTAATGGGGCCAAAAACATTCAGTACTTC,TRBJ2-4,once,13,-,TRBV19